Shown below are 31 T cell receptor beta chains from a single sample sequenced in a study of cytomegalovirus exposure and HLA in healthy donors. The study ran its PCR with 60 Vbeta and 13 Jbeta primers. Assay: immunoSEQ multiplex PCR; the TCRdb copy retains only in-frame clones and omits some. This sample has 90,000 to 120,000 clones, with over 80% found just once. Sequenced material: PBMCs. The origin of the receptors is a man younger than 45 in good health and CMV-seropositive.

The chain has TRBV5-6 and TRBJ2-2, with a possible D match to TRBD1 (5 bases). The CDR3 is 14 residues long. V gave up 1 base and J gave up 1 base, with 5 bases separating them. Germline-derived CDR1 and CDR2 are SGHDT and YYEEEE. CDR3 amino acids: CASSLQGNTGELFF. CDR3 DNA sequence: TGTGCCAGCAGCTTGCAGGGGAACACCGGGGAGCTGTTTTTT.

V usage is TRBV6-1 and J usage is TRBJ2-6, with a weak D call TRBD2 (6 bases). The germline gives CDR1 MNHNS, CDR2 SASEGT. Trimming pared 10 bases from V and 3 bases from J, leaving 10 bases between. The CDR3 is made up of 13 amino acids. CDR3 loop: CATRGGGANVLTF. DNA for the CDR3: TGTGCCACCCGGGGAGGTGGGGCCAACGTCCTGACTTTC.

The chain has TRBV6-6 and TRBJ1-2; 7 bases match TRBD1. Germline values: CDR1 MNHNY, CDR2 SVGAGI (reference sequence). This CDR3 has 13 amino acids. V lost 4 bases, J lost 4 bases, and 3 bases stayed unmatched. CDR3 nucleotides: TGTGCCAGCAGTTGGGGACAGAGCTATGGCTACACCTTC. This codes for CASSWGQSYGYTF.

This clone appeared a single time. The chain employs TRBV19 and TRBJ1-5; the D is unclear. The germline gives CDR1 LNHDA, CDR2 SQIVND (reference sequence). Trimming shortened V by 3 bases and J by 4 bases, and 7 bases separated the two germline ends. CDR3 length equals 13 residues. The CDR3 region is CASSIQANQPQHF. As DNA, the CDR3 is TGTGCCAGTAGTATCCAGGCTAATCAGCCCCAGCATTTT.

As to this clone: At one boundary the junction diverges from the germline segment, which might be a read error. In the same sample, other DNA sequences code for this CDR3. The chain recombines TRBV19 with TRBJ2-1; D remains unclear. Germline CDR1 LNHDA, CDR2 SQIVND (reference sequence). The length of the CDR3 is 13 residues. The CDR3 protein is CASQDASRYEQFF. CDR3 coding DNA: TGCGCCAGTCAAGACGCCTCGAGGTATGAGCAGTTCTTC.

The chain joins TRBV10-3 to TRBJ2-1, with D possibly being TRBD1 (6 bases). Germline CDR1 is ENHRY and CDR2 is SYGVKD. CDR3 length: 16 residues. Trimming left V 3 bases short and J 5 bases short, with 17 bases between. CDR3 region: CAISDQGGSLNNEQFF. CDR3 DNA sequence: TGTGCCATCAGTGACCAAGGGGGATCTCTCAACAATGAGCAGTTCTTC.

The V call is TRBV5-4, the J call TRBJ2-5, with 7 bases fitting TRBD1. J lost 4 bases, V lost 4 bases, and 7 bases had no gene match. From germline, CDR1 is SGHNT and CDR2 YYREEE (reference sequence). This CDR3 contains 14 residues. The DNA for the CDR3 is TGTGCCAGCAGCCTTCCCCGACAGGGAGAGACCCAGTACTTC. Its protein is CASSLPRQGETQYF.

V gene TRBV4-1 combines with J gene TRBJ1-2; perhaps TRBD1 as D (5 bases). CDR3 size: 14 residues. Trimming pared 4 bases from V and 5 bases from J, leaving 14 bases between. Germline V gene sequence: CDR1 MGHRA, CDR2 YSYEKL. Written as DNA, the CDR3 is TGCGCCAGCAGCCTCACAGGTTCATTGTATGGCTACACCTTC. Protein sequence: CASSLTGSLYGYTF.

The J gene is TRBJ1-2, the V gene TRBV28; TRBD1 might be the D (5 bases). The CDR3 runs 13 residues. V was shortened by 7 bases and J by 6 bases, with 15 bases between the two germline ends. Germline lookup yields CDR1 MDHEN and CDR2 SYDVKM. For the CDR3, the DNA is TGTGCCAGCATTTCTTGGGGGGGTAATGGCTACACCTTC. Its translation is CASISWGGNGYTF.

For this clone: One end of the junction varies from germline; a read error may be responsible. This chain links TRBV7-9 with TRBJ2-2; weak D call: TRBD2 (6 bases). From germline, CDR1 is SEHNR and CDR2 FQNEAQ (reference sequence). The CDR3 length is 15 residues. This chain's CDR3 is CSSSLPPGDTGELFF. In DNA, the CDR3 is TGTTCCAGCAGCTTACCCCCGGGGGACACCGGGGAGCTGTTTTTT.

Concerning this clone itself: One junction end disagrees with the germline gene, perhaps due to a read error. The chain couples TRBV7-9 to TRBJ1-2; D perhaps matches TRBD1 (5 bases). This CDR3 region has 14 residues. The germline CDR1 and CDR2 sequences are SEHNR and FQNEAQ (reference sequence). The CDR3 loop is CSSSLPVRGSGYTF. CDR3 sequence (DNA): TGTTCCAGCAGCTTACCGGTCCGGGGGTCCGGCTACACCTTC.

CDR3 sequence: CASYTGVDTGELFF. The CDR3 DNA reads as TGTGCCAGCTACACAGGGGTAGACACCGGGGAGCTGTTTTTT. The chain employs TRBV6-1 and TRBJ2-2, with 7 positions matching TRBD1. Looked up from germline, CDR1 is MNHNS and CDR2 is SASEGT. V gave up 8 bases and J gave up 3 bases; unmatched junction bases: 6. The CDR3 has 14 residues.

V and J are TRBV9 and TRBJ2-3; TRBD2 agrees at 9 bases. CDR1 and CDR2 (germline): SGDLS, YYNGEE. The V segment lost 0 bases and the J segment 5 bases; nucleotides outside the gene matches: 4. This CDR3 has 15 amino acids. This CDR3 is CASSVEGSGGDTQYF. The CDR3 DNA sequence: TGTGCCAGCAGCGTAGAAGGTAGCGGGGGAGATACGCAGTATTTT. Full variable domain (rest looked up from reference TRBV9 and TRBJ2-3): DSGVTQTPKHLITATGQRVTLRCSPRSGDLSVYWYQQSLDQGLQFLIQYYNGEERAKGNILERFSAQQFPDLHSELNLSSLELGDSALYFCASSVEGSGGDTQYFGPGTRLTVL.

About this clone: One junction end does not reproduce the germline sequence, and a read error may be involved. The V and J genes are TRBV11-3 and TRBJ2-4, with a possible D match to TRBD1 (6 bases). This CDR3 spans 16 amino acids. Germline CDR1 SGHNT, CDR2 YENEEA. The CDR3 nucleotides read TGTGCCAGCAGCACAATGGGACACCCTTTGAGAAACAGTCAGTACTTC. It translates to CASSTMGHPLRNSQYF.

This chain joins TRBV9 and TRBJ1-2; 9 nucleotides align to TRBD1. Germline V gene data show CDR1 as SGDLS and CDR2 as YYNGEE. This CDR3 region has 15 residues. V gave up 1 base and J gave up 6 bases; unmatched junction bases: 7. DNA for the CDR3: TGTGCCAGCAGCGTAAATACAGGGGGCGCTGATGGCTACACCTTC. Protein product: CASSVNTGGADGYTF.

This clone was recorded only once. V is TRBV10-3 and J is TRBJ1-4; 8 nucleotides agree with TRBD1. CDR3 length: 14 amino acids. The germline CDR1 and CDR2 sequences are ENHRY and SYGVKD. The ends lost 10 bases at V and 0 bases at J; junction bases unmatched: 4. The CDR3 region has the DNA TGTGCCACTGGACAGGGCACAACTAATGAAAAACTGTTTTTT. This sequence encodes CATGQGTTNEKLFF.

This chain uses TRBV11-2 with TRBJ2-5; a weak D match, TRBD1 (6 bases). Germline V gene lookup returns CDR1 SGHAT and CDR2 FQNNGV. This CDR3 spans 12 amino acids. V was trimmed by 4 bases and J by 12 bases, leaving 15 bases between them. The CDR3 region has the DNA TGTGCCAGCAGCTATAACAGGGAGAAGGAGTACTTC. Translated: CASSYNREKEYF.

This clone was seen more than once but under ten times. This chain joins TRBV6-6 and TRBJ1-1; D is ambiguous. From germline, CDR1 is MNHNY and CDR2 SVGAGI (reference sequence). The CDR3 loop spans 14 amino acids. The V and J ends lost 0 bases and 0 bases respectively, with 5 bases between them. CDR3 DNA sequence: TGTGCCAGCAGTTACTCTCCCATGAACACTGAAGCTTTCTTT. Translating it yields CASSYSPMNTEAFF.

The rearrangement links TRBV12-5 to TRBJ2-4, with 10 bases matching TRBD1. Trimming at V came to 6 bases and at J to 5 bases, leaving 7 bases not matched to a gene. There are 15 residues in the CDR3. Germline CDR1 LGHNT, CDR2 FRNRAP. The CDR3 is CASGPGQGRENIQYF. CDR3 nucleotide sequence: TGTGCTAGTGGACCGGGACAGGGGAGGGAAAACATTCAGTACTTC.

The DNA for the CDR3 is TGTGCCAGCAGCGTCGGGACAGGAAAATACGAGCAGTACTTC. It is translated as CASSVGTGKYEQYF. The chain has TRBV25-1 and TRBJ2-5; 8 nucleotides match TRBD1. The DNA matches TRBJ2-7 better at its end, which makes the J call doubtful. Germline values: CDR1 MGHDK, CDR2 SYGVNS. The CDR3 totals 14 residues.

The DNA for the CDR3 is TGTGCCAGCAGCTCCCGCTATAATTCACCCCTCCACTTT. Encoded protein: CASSSRYNSPLHF. The genes are TRBV5-4 and TRBJ1-6; D ambiguous. The CDR3 has 13 residues. Trimming removed 3 bases from V and 3 bases from J, with 4 bases in between. Germline V lookup: CDR1 SGHNT, CDR2 YYREEE (reference sequence).

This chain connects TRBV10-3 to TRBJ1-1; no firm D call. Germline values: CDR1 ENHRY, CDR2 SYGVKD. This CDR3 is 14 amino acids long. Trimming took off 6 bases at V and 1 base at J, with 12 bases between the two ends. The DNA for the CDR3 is TGTGCCATCAGGGCGGGAGGAGGGAACACTGAAGCTTTCTTT. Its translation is CAIRAGGGNTEAFF.

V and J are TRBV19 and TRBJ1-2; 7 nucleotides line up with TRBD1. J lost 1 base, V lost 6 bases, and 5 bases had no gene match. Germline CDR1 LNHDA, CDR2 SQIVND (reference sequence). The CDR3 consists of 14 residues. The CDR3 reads CASSHRGSNYGYTF. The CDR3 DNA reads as TGTGCCAGTAGCCACAGGGGCAGTAACTATGGCTACACCTTC.

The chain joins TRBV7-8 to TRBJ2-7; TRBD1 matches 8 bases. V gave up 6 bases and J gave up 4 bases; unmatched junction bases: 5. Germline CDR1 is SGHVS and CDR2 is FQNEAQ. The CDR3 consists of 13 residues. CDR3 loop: CASRTGDGYEQYF. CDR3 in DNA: TGTGCCAGCAGGACAGGGGACGGGTACGAGCAGTACTTC.

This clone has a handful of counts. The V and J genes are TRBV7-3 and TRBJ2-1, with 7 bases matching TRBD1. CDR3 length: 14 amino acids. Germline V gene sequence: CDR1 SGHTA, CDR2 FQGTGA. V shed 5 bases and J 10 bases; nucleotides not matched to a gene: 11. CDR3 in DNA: TGTGCCAGCAGCCCTAGACAGGGCCAATGGGAGCAGTTCTTC. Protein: CASSPRQGQWEQFF.

The CDR3 DNA reads as TGTGCCAGCAGTCAGGGGGATGCAGCCTACGAGCAGTACTTC. Amino acid sequence: CASSQGDAAYEQYF. V and J are TRBV9 and TRBJ2-7; 7 nucleotides agree with TRBD1. CDR3 length: 14 amino acids. V lost 5 bases to trimming and J lost 2 bases; unmatched junction nucleotides: 7. CDR1 is SGDLS, CDR2 YYNGEE, per germline.

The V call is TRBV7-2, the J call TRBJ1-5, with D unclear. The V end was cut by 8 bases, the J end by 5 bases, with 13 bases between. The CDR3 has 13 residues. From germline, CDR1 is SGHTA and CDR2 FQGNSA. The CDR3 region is CASSTQQDQPQHF. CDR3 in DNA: TGTGCCAGCTCCACGCAGCAGGATCAGCCCCAGCATTTT.

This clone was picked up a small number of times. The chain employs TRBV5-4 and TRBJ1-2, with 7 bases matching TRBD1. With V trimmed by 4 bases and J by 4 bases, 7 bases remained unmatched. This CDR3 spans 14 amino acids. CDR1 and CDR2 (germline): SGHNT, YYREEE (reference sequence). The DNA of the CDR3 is TGTGCCAGCAGCCGATTGGACAGGTCCTATGGCTACACCTTC. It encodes CASSRLDRSYGYTF. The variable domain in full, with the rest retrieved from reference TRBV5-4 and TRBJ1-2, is ETGVTQSPTHLIKTRGQQVTLRCSSQSGHNTVSWYQQALGQGPQFIFQYYREEENGRGNFPPRFSGLQFPNYSSELNVNALELDDSALYLCASSRLDRSYGYTFGSGTRLTVV.

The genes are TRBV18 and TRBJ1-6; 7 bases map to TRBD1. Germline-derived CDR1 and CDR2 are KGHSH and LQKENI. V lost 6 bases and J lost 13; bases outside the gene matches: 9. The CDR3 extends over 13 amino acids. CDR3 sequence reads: CASSPGQRSPLHF. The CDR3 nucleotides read TGTGCCAGCTCTCCGGGACAGAGGTCTCCCCTCCACTTT. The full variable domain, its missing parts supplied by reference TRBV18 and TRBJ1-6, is NAGVMQNPRHLVRRRGQEARLRCSPMKGHSHVYWYRQLPEEGLKFMVYLQKENIIDESGMPKERFSAEFPKEGPSILRIQQVVRGDSAAYFCASSPGQRSPLHFGNGTRLTVT.

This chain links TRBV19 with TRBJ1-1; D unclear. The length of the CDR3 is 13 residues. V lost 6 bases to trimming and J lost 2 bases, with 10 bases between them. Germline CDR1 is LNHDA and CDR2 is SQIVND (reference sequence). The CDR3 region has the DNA TGTGCCAGTAGGGGCCAGCCCAACACTGAAGCTTTCTTT. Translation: CASRGQPNTEAFF. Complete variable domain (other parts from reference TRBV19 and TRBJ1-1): DGGITQSPKYLFRKEGQNVTLSCEQNLNHDAMYWYRQDPGQGLRLIYYSQIVNDFQKGDIAEGYSVSREKKESFPLTVTSAQKNPTAFYLCASRGQPNTEAFFGQGTRLTVV.

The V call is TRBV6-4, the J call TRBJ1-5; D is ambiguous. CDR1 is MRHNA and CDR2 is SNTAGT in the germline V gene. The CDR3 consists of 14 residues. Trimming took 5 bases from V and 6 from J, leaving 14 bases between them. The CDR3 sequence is CASSLREGSQPQHF. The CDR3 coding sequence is TGTGCCAGCAGTCTCCGGGAGGGCAGTCAGCCCCAGCATTTT.